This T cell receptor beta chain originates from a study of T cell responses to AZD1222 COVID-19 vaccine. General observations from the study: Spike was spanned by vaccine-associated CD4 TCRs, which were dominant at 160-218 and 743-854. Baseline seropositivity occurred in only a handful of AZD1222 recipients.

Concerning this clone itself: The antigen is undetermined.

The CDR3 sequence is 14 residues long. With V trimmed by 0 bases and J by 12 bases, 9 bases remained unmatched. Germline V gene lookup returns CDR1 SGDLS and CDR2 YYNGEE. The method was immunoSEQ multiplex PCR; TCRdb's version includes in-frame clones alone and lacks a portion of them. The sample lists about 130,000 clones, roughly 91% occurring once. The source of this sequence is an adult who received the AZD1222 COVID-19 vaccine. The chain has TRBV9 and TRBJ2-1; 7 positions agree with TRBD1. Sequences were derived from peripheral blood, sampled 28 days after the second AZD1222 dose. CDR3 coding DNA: TGTGCCAGCAGCGTAGACCGACAGGGAGTGGTGCAGTTCTTC. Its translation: CASSVDRQGVVQFF.